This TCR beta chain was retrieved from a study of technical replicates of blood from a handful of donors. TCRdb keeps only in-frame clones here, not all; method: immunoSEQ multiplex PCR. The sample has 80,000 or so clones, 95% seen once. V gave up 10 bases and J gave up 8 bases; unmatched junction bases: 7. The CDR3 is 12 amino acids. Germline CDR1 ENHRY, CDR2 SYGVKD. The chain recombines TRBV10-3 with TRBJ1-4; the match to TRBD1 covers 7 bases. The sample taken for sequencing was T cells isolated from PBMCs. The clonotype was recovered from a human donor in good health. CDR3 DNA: TGTGCCACAAGACAGGGAGGAGAAAAACTGTTTTTT. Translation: CATRQGGEKLFF.